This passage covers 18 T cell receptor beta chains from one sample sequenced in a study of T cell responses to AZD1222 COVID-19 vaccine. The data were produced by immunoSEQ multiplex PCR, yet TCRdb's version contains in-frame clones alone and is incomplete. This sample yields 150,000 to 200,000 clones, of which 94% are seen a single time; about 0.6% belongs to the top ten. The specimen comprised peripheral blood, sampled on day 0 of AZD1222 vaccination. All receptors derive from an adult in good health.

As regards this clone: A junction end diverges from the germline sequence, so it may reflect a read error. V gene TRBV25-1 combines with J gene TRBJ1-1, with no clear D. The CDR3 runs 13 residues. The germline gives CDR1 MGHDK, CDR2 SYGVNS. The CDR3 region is CASREGSNTEAFF. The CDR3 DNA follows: TGTGCCAGCCGTGAAGGGTCGAACACTGAAGCTTTCTTT.

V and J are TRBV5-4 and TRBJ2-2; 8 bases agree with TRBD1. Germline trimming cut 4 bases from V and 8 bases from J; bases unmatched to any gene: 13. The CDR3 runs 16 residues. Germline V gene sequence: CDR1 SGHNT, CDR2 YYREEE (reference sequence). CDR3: CASSPKRTGNRGELFF. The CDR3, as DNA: TGTGCCAGCAGCCCAAAAAGGACAGGGAATAGAGGGGAGCTGTTTTTT.

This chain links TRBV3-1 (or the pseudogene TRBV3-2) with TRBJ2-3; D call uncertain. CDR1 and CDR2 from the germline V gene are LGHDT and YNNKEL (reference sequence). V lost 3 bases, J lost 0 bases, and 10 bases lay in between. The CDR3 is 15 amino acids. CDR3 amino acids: CASSQGSLSTDTQYF. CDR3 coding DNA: TGTGCCAGCAGCCAGGGCAGCCTAAGCACAGATACGCAGTATTTT.

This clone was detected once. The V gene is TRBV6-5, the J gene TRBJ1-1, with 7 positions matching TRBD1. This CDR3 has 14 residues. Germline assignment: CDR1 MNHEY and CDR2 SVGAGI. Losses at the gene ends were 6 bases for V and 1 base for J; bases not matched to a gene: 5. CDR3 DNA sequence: TGTGCCAGCAGACAGGGGCCCGCGAACACTGAAGCTTTCTTT. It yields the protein CASRQGPANTEAFF.

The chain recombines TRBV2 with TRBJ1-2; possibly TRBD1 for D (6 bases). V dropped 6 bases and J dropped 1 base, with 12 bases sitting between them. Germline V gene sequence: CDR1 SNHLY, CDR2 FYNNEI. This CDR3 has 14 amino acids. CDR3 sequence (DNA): TGTGCCAGCAGCCTCGGACAGATTAACTATGGCTACACCTTC. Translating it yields CASSLGQINYGYTF.

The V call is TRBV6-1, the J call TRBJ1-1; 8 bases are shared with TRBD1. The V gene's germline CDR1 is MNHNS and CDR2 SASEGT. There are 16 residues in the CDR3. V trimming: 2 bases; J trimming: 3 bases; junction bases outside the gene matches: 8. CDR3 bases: TGTGCCAGCAGTGAACTACAGGGGGTTCGGGACACTGAAGCTTTCTTT. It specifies CASSELQGVRDTEAFF.

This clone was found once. The CDR3: CASSFRFDRKGNTIYF. In DNA, the CDR3 is TGTGCCAGCAGCTTTCGCTTTGACAGGAAAGGAAACACCATATATTTT. V and J are TRBV5-5 and TRBJ1-3; possibly TRBD1 for D (6 bases). In germline, CDR1 is SGHKS, CDR2 YYEKEE (reference sequence). The CDR3 totals 16 residues. V was clipped by 2 bases and J by 4 bases, with 16 bases between them.

DNA of the CDR3: TGTGCCAGCAGTGCTTCGAGGAGACAGGGGTCTTATGGCTACACCTTC. Translated: CASSASRRQGSYGYTF. The chain combines TRBV2 with TRBJ1-2, with TRBD1 matching over 8 bases. CDR3 length: 16 residues. V was pared by 4 bases and J by 5 bases, with 12 bases of the junction left unmatched. The germline gives CDR1 SNHLY, CDR2 FYNNEI.

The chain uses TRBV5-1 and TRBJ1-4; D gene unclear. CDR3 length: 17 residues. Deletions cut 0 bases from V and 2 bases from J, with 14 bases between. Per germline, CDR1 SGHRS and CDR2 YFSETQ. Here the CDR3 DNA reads TGCGCCAGCAGCTTGGCGGGAATAGGGTTCACTAATGAAAAACTGTTTTTT. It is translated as CASSLAGIGFTNEKLFF.

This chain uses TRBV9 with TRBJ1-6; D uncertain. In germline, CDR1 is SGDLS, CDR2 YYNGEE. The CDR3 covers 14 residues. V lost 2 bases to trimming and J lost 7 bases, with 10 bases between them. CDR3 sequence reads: CASSVYSYNSPLHF. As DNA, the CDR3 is TGTGCCAGCAGCGTTTACAGCTACAATTCACCCCTCCACTTT.

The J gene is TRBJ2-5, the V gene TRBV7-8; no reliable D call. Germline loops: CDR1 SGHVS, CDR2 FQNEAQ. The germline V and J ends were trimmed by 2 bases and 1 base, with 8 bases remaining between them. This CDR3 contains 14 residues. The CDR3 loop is CASSLRGPQETQYF. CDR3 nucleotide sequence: TGTGCCAGCAGCTTACGAGGTCCCCAAGAGACCCAGTACTTC.

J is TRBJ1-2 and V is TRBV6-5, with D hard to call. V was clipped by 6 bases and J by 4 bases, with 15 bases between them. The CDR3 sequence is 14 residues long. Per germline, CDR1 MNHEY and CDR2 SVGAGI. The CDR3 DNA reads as TGTGCCAGCAGCGCGGAAGGGAACCTCTATGGCTACACCTTC. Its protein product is CASSAEGNLYGYTF.

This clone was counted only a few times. The CDR3 loop reads CASSIDTGELFF. In DNA, the CDR3 is TGTGCCAGTAGTATTGACACCGGGGAGCTGTTTTTT. The V and J genes are TRBV19 and TRBJ2-2; D remains unclear. This CDR3 has 12 amino acids. Germline CDR1 reads LNHDA; CDR2 reads SQIVND (reference sequence). V was trimmed by 3 bases and J by 3 bases, leaving 2 bases between them. The full variable domain, completed using reference TRBV19 and TRBJ2-2, is DGGITQSPKYLFRKEGQNVTLSCEQNLNHDAMYWYRQDPGQGLRLIYYSQIVNDFQKGDIAEGYSVSREKKESFPLTVTSAQKNPTAFYLCASSIDTGELFFGEGSRLTVL.

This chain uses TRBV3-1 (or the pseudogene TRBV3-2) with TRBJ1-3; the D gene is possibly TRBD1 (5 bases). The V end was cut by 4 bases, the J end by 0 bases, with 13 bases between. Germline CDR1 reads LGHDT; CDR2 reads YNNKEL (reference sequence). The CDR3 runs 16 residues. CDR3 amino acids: CASSPGGAFSGNTIYF. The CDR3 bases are TGTGCCAGCAGCCCCGGTGGGGCGTTCTCTGGAAACACCATATATTTT.

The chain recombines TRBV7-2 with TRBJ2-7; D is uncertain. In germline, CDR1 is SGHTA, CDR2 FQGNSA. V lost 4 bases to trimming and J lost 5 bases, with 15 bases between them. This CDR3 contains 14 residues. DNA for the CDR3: TGTGCCAGCAGCTCAGACCTAAACCCGCACGAGCAGTACTTC. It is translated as CASSSDLNPHEQYF.

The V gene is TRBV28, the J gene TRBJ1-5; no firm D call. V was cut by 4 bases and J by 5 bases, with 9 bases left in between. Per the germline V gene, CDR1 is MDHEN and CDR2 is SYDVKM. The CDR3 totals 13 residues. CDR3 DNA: TGTGCCAGCAGTTCCCTTTGGGATCAGCCCCAGCATTTT. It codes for CASSSLWDQPQHF.

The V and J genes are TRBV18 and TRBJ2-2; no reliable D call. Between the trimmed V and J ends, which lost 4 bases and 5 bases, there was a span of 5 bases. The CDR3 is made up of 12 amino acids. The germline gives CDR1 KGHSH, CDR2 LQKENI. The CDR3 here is CASSRETGELFF. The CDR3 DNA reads TGTGCCAGCTCACGAGAGACCGGGGAGCTGTTTTTT.

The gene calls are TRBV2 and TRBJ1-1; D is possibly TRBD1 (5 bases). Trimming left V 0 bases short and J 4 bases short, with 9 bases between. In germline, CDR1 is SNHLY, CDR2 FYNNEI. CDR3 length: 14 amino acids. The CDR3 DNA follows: TGTGCCAGCAGTGAAGCGGGGGTGGCCACTGAAGCTTTCTTT. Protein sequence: CASSEAGVATEAFF. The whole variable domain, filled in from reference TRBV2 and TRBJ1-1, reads EPEVTQTPSHQVTQMGQEVILRCVPISNHLYFYWYRQILGQKVEFLVSFYNNEISEKSEIFDDQFSVERPDGSNFTLKIRSTKLEDSAMYFCASSEAGVATEAFFGQGTRLTVV.